This TCR beta chain was sequenced for a study of control samples from healthy donors and cancer patients (dated by TCRdb to the early 2020s). Libraries were built with the immunoSEQ multiplex PCR assay. Not all clones reach the TCRdb copy of this immuneACCESS table, which keeps in-frame sequences only. Checked studies attribute under half of the gap to unresolved V genes and leave the rest unexplained. For this sample there are about 170,000 clones; about 94% appear just once. About 4% of the sample is held by the ten biggest clonotypes. On this clone: Its antigen remains unidentified. Within one base of it there is no much larger clone, and no base qualities were kept.

Sequencing was performed on blood. This sequence was found in a woman aged 55-69 years in good health.

The CDR3 region: CASSRPLAGAQETQYF. The DNA sequence follows: TGTGCCAGCTCCCGGCCCCTCGCGGGGGCCCAAGAGACCCAGTACTTC. The chain uses TRBV18 and TRBJ2-5; the D gene is perhaps TRBD2, from 7 matching bases. A distance of 18 bases separates the germline ends of V and J, which lose 6 bases and 1 base respectively. The CDR3, cysteine through phenylalanine, is 16 amino acids long. Only the CDR3 portion is preserved as DNA: 48 bases, with reading frame beginning at the first base. The germline V gene provides CDR1 KGHSH and CDR2 LQKENI.